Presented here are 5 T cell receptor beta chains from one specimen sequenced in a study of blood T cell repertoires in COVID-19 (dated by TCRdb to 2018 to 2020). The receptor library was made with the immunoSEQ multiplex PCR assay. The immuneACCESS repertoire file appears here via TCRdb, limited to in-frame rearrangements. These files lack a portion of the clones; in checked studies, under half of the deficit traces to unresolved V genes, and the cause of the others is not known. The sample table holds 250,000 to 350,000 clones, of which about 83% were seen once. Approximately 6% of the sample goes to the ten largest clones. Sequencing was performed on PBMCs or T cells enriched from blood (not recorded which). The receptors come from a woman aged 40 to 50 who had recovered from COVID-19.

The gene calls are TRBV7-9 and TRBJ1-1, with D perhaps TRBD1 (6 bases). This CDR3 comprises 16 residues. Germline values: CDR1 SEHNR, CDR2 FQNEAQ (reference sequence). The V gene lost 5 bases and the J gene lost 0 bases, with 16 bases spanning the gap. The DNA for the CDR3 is TGTGCCAGCAGCCCACAGGGCCTAGAGATGAACACTGAAGCTTTCTTT. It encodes CASSPQGLEMNTEAFF.

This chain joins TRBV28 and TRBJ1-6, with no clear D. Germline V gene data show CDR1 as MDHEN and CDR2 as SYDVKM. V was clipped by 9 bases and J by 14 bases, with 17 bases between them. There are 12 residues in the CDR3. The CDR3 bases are TGTGCCAGTAAGGAGGTCGGCCCGGCCCTCCACTTT. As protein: CASKEVGPALHF. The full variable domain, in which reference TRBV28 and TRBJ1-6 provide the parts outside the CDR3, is DVKVTQSSRYLVKRTGEKVFLECVQDMDHENMFWYRQDPGLGLRLIYFSYDVKMKEKGDIPEGYSVSREKKERFSLILESASTNQTSMYLCASKEVGPALHFGNGTRLTVT.

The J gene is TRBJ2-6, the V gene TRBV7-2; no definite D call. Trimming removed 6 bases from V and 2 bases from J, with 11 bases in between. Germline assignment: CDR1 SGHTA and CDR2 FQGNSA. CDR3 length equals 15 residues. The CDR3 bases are TGTGCCAGCAGTCTTAGCCGTCCTGGGGCCAACGTCCTGACTTTC. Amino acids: CASSLSRPGANVLTF.

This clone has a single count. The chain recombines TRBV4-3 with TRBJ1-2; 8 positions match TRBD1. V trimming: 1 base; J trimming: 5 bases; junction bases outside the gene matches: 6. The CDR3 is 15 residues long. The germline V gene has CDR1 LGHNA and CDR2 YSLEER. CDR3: CASSQGPGGGYGYTF. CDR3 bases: TGCGCCAGCAGCCAAGGGCCAGGGGGCGGGTATGGCTACACCTTC.

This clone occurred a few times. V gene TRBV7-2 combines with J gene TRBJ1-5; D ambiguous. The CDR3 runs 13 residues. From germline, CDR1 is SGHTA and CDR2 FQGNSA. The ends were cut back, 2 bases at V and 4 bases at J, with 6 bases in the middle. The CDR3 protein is CASSLKPNQPQHF. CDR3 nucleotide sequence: TGTGCCAGCAGCTTAAAGCCGAATCAGCCCCAGCATTTT.